The T cell receptor (beta chain) under discussion was sequenced for a study of identical twins. The CDR3 length is 14 residues. The V gene end was trimmed by 0 bases and the J gene end by 4 bases; junction bases not matched to a gene: 5. Germline V lookup: CDR1 DFQATT, CDR2 SNEGSKA (reference sequence). TCRdb used MiXCR to reprocess the 5' RACE reads, holding one entry per CDR3 protein. The sample shows 1.5 million to 2 million distinct CDR3 sequences, about 32% of them seen only once. Sequenced material: cord blood. This rearrangement joins TRBV20-1 to TRBJ2-7, with 8 bases matching TRBD2. The receptor was derived from a newborn girl in good health. The CDR3 DNA reads as TGCAGTGCTAGAGATAAGAGCGGGAGTTACGAGCAGTACTTC. It encodes CSARDKSGSYEQYF.